This entry lists 10 T cell receptor beta chains sequenced from one sample in a study of breast tumors, draining lymph nodes, adjacent tissues. Each CDR3 protein is one row after TCRdb ran MiXCR on the multiplex PCR reads. This sample has about 180,000 distinct CDR3 sequences; 30% to 35% occur once, and the top ten carry roughly 4.5%. Samples came from axillary lymph nodes draining the breast cancer. The sequencing sample was made of axillary lymph node tissue. The receptors stem from a female donor with breast cancer. Some clones in this sample may be carry-over from other donors' samples.

This clonotype was seen ten or more times. J is TRBJ2-1 and V is TRBV6-6, with 10 bases aligning to TRBD2. This CDR3 is 16 amino acids long. V was clipped by 0 bases and J by 3 bases; unmatched bases: 2. Germline CDR1 reads MNHNY; CDR2 reads SVGAGI (reference sequence). The CDR3 sequence: CASSYSASGGYNEQFF. DNA for the CDR3: TGTGCCAGCAGTTACTCCGCTAGCGGGGGCTACAATGAGCAGTTCTTC.

Note on this clonotype: A much larger clone lies one base from this, so it may be a read error. V usage is TRBV5-8 and J usage is TRBJ1-5; no firm D call. The CDR3 is 14 residues long. V lost 4 bases and J lost 3, with 11 bases in between. Per germline, CDR1 SGHTS and CDR2 YDEGEE. Here the CDR3 reads CASSSEGANQPQHF. In DNA, the CDR3 is TGTGCCAGCAGCAGTGAAGGTGCCAATCAGCCCCAGCATTTT. Using reference TRBV5-8 and TRBJ1-5 for the parts outside the CDR3, the full variable domain is EAGVTQSPTHLIKTRGQQATLRCSPISGHTSVYWYQQALGLGLQFLLWYDEGEERNRGNFPPRFSGRQFPNYSSELNVNALELEDSALYLCASSSEGANQPQHFGDGTRLSIL.

This clonotype has more than one count but fewer than ten. A single base separates this from a much larger clone, so it may be a read error. This rearrangement joins TRBV12-3 or TRBV12-4 to TRBJ2-7; D tentatively fits TRBD1 or TRBD2 (5 bases each). This CDR3 region has 15 residues. The DNA for the CDR3 is TGTGCCAGCGGACGGGGTGCAGGGAGCTCCTACGAGCGGTACTTC. Translating it yields CASGRGAGSSYERYF.

The chain carries TRBV7-8 and TRBJ1-6, with 9 bases that match TRBD1. Germline CDR1 SGHVS, CDR2 FQNEAQ. V gave up 4 bases and J gave up 8 bases; unmatched junction bases: 9. The CDR3 extends over 16 amino acids. In DNA, the CDR3 is TGTGCCAGCAGCTCCACAGGGGGCGCTTGTTATTCACCCCTCCACTTT. It specifies CASSSTGGACYSPLHF.

Points on this clonotype: It may be a read error: a sequence one base away is much more abundant. The chain's CDR3 is CASSQGTAGVGQYF. The CDR3, as DNA: TGTGCCAGCAGCCAAGGGACAGCGGGCGTAGGGCAGTATTTT. The rearrangement links TRBV5-8 to TRBJ2-3, with D perhaps TRBD1 (7 bases). The V gene's germline CDR1 is SGHTS and CDR2 YDEGEE. Trimming removed 4 bases from V and 11 bases from J, with 20 bases in between. The length of the CDR3 is 14 residues.

The genes are TRBV5-4 and TRBJ2-7, with a weak D call TRBD1 (6 bases). Germline CDR1 SGHNT, CDR2 YYREEE (reference sequence). V was clipped by 4 bases and J by 2 bases, with 13 bases between them. The CDR3 is 14 residues long. The CDR3, as DNA: TGTGCCAGCAGCGTCGGGGACACTACCTACGAGCAGTACTTC. It yields the protein CASSVGDTTYEQYF. Drawing the rest from reference TRBV5-4 and TRBJ2-7, the complete variable domain is ETGVTQSPTHLIKTRGQQVTLRCSSQSGHNTVSWYQQALGQGPQFIFQYYREEENGRGNFPPRFSGLQFPNYSSELNVNALELDDSALYLCASSVGDTTYEQYFGPGTRLTVT.

V and J are TRBV27 and TRBJ2-2; D is ambiguous. Trimming left V 5 bases short and J 6 bases short, with 7 bases between. The CDR3 extends over 12 amino acids. Germline V gives CDR1 MNHEY, CDR2 SMNVEV (reference sequence). CDR3 nucleotide sequence: TGTGCCAGCAGTCCGATCGCCGGGGAGCTGTTTTTT. Protein: CASSPIAGELFF.

For this clonotype: It may be a read error: a sequence one base away is much more abundant. The V gene is TRBV20-1, the J gene TRBJ2-7; a possible D gene is TRBD1 (6 bases). Germline V CDR1 and CDR2: DFQATT, SNEGSKA (reference sequence). The CDR3 consists of 12 residues. CDR3: CSAPGVRDEPYF. The CDR3 bases are TGCAGTGCTCCAGGGGTCCGGGACGAGCCGTACTTC.

As to this clonotype: Given a much more abundant clone one base away, this may be a read error. This chain connects TRBV9 to TRBJ1-4; D remains unclear. The CDR3 is made up of 15 amino acids. Germline CDR1 SGDLS, CDR2 YYNGEE. The CDR3 DNA is TGTGCCAGCAGCGAGTTTTCCGTTCCTAATGAAAAACCGTTTTTT. Protein sequence: CASSEFSVPNEKPFF.

This clonotype has ten or more counts. The chain employs TRBV2 and TRBJ1-2, with TRBD1 as a possible D gene (6 bases). Germline V gives CDR1 SNHLY, CDR2 FYNNEI. CDR3 size: 13 residues. The V and J ends lost 8 bases and 4 bases respectively, with 14 bases between them. Here the CDR3 DNA reads TGTGCCAGCGCAGGAACAGGGTTCTATGGCTACACCTTC. Protein product: CASAGTGFYGYTF.